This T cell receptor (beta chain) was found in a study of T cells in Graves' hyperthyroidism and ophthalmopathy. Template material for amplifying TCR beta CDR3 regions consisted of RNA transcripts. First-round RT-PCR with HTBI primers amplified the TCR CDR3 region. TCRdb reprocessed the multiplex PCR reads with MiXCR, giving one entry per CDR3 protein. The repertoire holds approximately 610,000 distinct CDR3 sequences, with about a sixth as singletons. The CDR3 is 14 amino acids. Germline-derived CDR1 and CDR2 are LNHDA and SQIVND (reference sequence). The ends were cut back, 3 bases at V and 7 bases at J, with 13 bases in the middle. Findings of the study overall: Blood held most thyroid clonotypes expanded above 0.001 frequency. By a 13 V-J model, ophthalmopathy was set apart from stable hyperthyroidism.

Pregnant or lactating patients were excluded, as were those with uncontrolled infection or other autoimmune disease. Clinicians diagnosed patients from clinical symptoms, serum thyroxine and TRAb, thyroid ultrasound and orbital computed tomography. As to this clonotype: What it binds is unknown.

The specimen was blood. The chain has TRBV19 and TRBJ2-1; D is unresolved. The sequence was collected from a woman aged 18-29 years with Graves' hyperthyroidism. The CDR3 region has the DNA TGTGCCAGTAGTATGAGACATCCCAAGAATGAGCAGTTCTTC. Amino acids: CASSMRHPKNEQFF.